This T cell receptor beta chain derives from a study of post-analysis software for immune sequencing data. About the research overall: Both relapsing-remitting and secondary progressive multiple sclerosis featured among the disease courses, as did progressive-relapsing multiple sclerosis.

Remarks on this clonotype: What it binds is not known.

General study results and limits: Significantly decreased normalized Chao1 diversity was recorded for multiple sclerosis patients relative to controls. Patients used several TRBV segments, including TRBV5-6, TRBV5-1 and TRBV20-1, more often than controls.

Libraries were made from TCR beta cDNA, and they carried unique molecular identifiers. Each CDR3 protein gets one entry after TCRdb re-called the PCR reads with MiXCR. The sample comprises hundreds of thousands of distinct CDR3 sequences, around 50% of which are singletons, and about 4.5% rests with the top ten. V shed 10 bases and J 3 bases; nucleotides not matched to a gene: 11. The CDR3 is 14 amino acids. This TCR derives from a girl aged 10 to 17 with multiple sclerosis. The chain employs TRBV12-3 or TRBV12-4 and TRBJ1-2; TRBD1 aligns across 7 bases. What was sequenced was blood. The CDR3 loop is CAIAQGSSYYGYTF. The CDR3 coding sequence is TGTGCCATCGCACAGGGGTCTTCCTACTATGGCTACACCTTC.